These 23 T cell receptor beta chains were sequenced from one sample in a study of control samples from healthy donors and cancer patients. Data came from immunoSEQ multiplex PCR; TCRdb stores just in-frame clones and leaves some out. The table shows roughly 370,000 clones, with about 93% occurring only once. The sample was PBMCs. Receptors were obtained from a man in his forties or fifties with head and neck cancer.

This clone showed up many times. Other nucleotide sequences in the sample specify the same CDR3. The rearrangement joins TRBV20-1 to TRBJ1-1; D gene unclear. V was cut by 6 bases and J by 1 base, with 6 bases left in between. The germline V gene encodes CDR1 DFQATT and CDR2 SNEGSKA (reference sequence). CDR3 size: 11 residues. The CDR3 sequence is CSAGSNTEAFF. The CDR3 DNA reads as TGCAGTGCCGGTTCGAACACTGAAGCTTTCTTT.

The J gene is TRBJ2-7, the V gene TRBV9; D possibly matches TRBD1 or TRBD2 (6 bases each). V lost 0 bases and J 6 bases, leaving 19 bases between the germline ends. There are 16 residues in the CDR3. Germline loops: CDR1 SGDLS, CDR2 YYNGEE. CDR3 in amino acids: CASSVVGGRGLGEQYF. The DNA of the CDR3 is TGTGCCAGCAGCGTAGTTGGAGGCAGGGGACTTGGCGAGCAGTACTTC.

The chain combines TRBV3-1 (or the pseudogene TRBV3-2) with TRBJ1-1; no reliable D call. V was trimmed by 1 base and J by 3 bases, leaving 9 bases between them. CDR1 and CDR2 from the germline V gene are LGHDT and YNNKEL (reference sequence). The length of the CDR3 is 14 residues. CDR3 coding DNA: TGTGCCAGCAGCCAAGGTGGTCAGTACACTGAAGCTTTCTTT. Amino acid sequence: CASSQGGQYTEAFF.

This chain connects TRBV4-3 to TRBJ2-7; 7 bases are a match to TRBD1. From germline, CDR1 is LGHNA and CDR2 YSLEER. With 4 bases clipped from V and 3 bases from J, the junction kept 9 bases outside the gene matches. The CDR3 loop spans 15 amino acids. The CDR3 loop reads CASSLRQGPFYEQYF. DNA for the CDR3: TGCGCCAGCAGCCTACGACAGGGTCCTTTCTACGAGCAGTACTTC.

The genes are TRBV18 and TRBJ1-5; TRBD1 matches 9 bases. Germline assignment: CDR1 KGHSH and CDR2 LQKENI. This CDR3 has 16 residues. Trimming took 0 bases from V and 6 from J; bases not matched to a gene: 6. CDR3 in amino acids: CASSPPGQGISQPQHF. The DNA of the CDR3 is TGTGCCAGCTCACCACCTGGACAGGGGATAAGTCAGCCCCAGCATTTT.

The chain combines TRBV30 with TRBJ1-2; TRBD1 matches at 9 bases. The J segment lost 6 bases and the V segment lost 3 bases, leaving 8 bases of the junction unmatched. Germline V lookup: CDR1 GTSNPN, CDR2 SVGIG (reference sequence). The CDR3 has 14 amino acids. The CDR3 sequence is CAWSQTGGVDGYTF. Written as DNA, the CDR3 is TGTGCCTGGAGCCAAACAGGGGGCGTAGATGGCTACACCTTC.

The chain links TRBV29-1 to TRBJ1-4; no clear D gene. Trimming took off 3 bases at V and 8 bases at J, with 13 bases between the two ends. Germline V CDR1 and CDR2: SQVTM, ANQGSEA. CDR3 length: 13 amino acids. CDR3 sequence: CSVDPGVGEKLFF. The CDR3, as DNA: TGCAGCGTTGACCCGGGAGTAGGGGAAAAACTGTTTTTT.

This chain connects TRBV28 to TRBJ1-4; 8 bases are a match to TRBD1. From germline, CDR1 is MDHEN and CDR2 SYDVKM. There are 14 residues in the CDR3. V gave up 6 bases and J gave up 7 bases; unmatched junction bases: 7. CDR3: CASSRTGGIEKLFF. The CDR3 coding sequence is TGTGCCAGCAGCCGAACAGGGGGAATTGAAAAACTGTTTTTT.

The chain is built from TRBV28 and TRBJ2-7; D call uncertain. CDR3 length: 11 amino acids. Germline V lookup: CDR1 MDHEN, CDR2 SYDVKM. V dropped 3 bases and J dropped 5 bases, with 5 bases sitting between them. This chain's CDR3 is CASSFWNEQYF. DNA of the CDR3: TGTGCCAGCAGTTTTTGGAACGAGCAGTACTTC.

A word on this clone: The sample contains more than one DNA sequence encoding this CDR3. This chain links TRBV4-3 with TRBJ2-2, with D unclear. The V and J ends lost 0 bases and 0 bases respectively, with 2 bases between them. The CDR3 covers 14 residues. Germline V lookup: CDR1 LGHNA, CDR2 YSLEER. The CDR3 DNA is TGCGCCAGCAGCCAAGATCCGAACACCGGGGAGCTGTTTTTT. This gives the protein CASSQDPNTGELFF.

V is TRBV30 and J is TRBJ1-5; no firm D call. Germline V gene lookup returns CDR1 GTSNPN and CDR2 SVGIG (reference sequence). V lost 6 bases and J lost 6, with 12 bases in between. CDR3 length equals 12 residues. The CDR3 protein is CACNKGGQPQHF. The CDR3 nucleotides read TGTGCCTGTAACAAGGGCGGTCAGCCCCAGCATTTT.

The table lists this clone with a count of one. The chain links TRBV6-6 to TRBJ2-1, with 9 bases lining up with TRBD2. This CDR3 contains 13 residues. Germline V gene lookup returns CDR1 MNHNY and CDR2 SVGAGI (reference sequence). J lost 10 bases, V lost 1 base, and 2 bases had no gene match. The CDR3 region is CASSYLGTSEQFF. In nucleotides, the CDR3 is TGTGCCAGCAGTTACTTAGGGACTAGCGAGCAGTTCTTC.

The J gene is TRBJ1-3, the V gene TRBV28; tentatively, D is TRBD1 (6 bases). CDR3 length: 15 residues. Per the germline V gene, CDR1 is MDHEN and CDR2 is SYDVKM. The V end was cut by 7 bases, the J end by 0 bases, with 13 bases between. CDR3 region: CASTKQGSSGNTIYF. The DNA for the CDR3 is TGTGCCAGCACCAAACAGGGAAGCTCTGGAAACACCATATATTTT.

The chain combines TRBV27 with TRBJ1-5; TRBD1 matches at 9 bases. The CDR3 is 15 residues long. Germline V lookup: CDR1 MNHEY, CDR2 SMNVEV (reference sequence). Trimming took 5 bases from V and 3 from J; bases not matched to a gene: 5. CDR3 sequence (DNA): TGTGCCAGCAGTACAGGGGGCGCGGTCAATCAGCCCCAGCATTTT. Translated, it gives CASSTGGAVNQPQHF.

This chain uses TRBV5-5 with TRBJ1-3, with TRBD1 identical over 12 bases. V lost 4 bases, J lost 3 bases, and 11 bases stayed unmatched. The CDR3 contains 18 residues. CDR1 and CDR2 from the germline V gene are SGHKS and YYEKEE (reference sequence). The CDR3, as DNA: TGTGCCAGCAGCCTCAACCCCGGGACAGGGGGCGGTGGAAACACCATATATTTT. This translates into CASSLNPGTGGGGNTIYF.

The V gene is TRBV7-2, the J gene TRBJ2-2, with 8 bases fitting TRBD2. Germline CDR1 is SGHTA and CDR2 is FQGNSA. Losses at the gene ends were 6 bases for V and 5 bases for J; bases not matched to a gene: 14. This CDR3 has 17 residues. The CDR3 coding sequence is TGTGCCAGCAGTTCAAGGCCCCTCGGCGGGGGGACCGGGGAGCTGTTTTTT. It translates to CASSSRPLGGGTGELFF.

The chain recombines TRBV9 with TRBJ1-3; possibly TRBD1 for D (6 bases). Germline V lookup: CDR1 SGDLS, CDR2 YYNGEE. This CDR3 spans 12 amino acids. V was clipped by 4 bases and J by 11 bases, with 13 bases between them. CDR3 sequence reads: CASSPDGGPIYF. The CDR3 DNA follows: TGTGCCAGCAGCCCAGACGGGGGCCCCATATATTTT.

This sequence joins TRBV4-3 and TRBJ1-2; TRBD1 might be the D (5 bases). Germline CDR1 reads LGHNA; CDR2 reads YSLEER. The length of the CDR3 is 15 residues. The V and J ends lost 1 base and 3 bases respectively, with 12 bases between them. CDR3: CASSQVKGKHYGYTF. The DNA for the CDR3 is TGCGCCAGCAGCCAAGTTAAGGGGAAGCACTATGGCTACACCTTC.

The J gene is TRBJ2-7, the V gene TRBV5-1, with TRBD1 matching 10 bases. J was trimmed by 2 bases and V by 3 bases; bases with no gene match: 2. This CDR3 spans 14 amino acids. The V gene's germline CDR1 is SGHRS and CDR2 YFSETQ. The CDR3 spells CASSSGTGAYEQYF. The DNA of the CDR3 is TGCGCCAGCAGCTCCGGGACAGGGGCCTACGAGCAGTACTTC.

The chain employs TRBV4-1 and TRBJ2-7; a weak D match, TRBD1 (5 bases). The germline V and J ends were trimmed by 2 bases and 0 bases, with 11 bases remaining between them. This CDR3 is 15 amino acids long. Germline V gene sequence: CDR1 MGHRA, CDR2 YSYEKL. The CDR3 DNA reads as TGCGCCAGCAGCCAACAGGACACGACCTCCTACGAGCAGTACTTC. Protein product: CASSQQDTTSYEQYF.

The rearrangement joins TRBV5-6 to TRBJ2-3, with D hard to call. CDR3 size: 14 residues. Trimming shortened V by 4 bases and J by 3 bases, and 12 bases separated the two germline ends. Germline values: CDR1 SGHDT, CDR2 YYEEEE. The DNA for the CDR3 is TGTGCCAGCAGCCCAACTCCCTCAACAGATACGCAGTATTTT. Residues: CASSPTPSTDTQYF. Variable domain in full (rest from reference TRBV5-6 and TRBJ2-3): DAGVTQSPTHLIKTRGQQVTLRCSPKSGHDTVSWYQQALGQGPQFIFQYYEEEERQRGNFPDRFSGHQFPNYSSELNVNALLLGDSALYLCASSPTPSTDTQYFGPGTRLTVL.

About this clone: Other DNA variants within this sample encode the same CDR3. V is TRBV5-1 and J is TRBJ1-5; a possible D gene is TRBD1 (5 bases). The V gene's germline CDR1 is SGHRS and CDR2 YFSETQ. V lost 0 bases and J 0 bases, leaving 7 bases between the germline ends. The CDR3 sequence is 15 residues long. The CDR3 DNA reads as TGCGCCAGCAGCTTGGAAGGGGATAGCAATCAGCCCCAGCATTTT. Its translation: CASSLEGDSNQPQHF.

This clone was found once. The chain is built from TRBV28 and TRBJ2-3; a weak D match, TRBD1 (6 bases). The V gene's germline CDR1 is MDHEN and CDR2 SYDVKM. The CDR3 spans 15 residues. With 3 bases removed from V and 2 bases from J, the gap between germline ends came to 12 bases. As DNA, the CDR3 is TGTGCCAGCAGTTTGGGGGCGGAAAACACAGATACGCAGTATTTT. Translated, it gives CASSLGAENTDTQYF.